This T cell receptor (beta chain) is drawn from a study of blood T cell repertoires in COVID-19. Turning to the study itself: T cells, B-cell-depleted T cells, or PBMCs supplied cDNA or gDNA.

The CDR3 has 14 residues. Germline CDR1 is SGHNT and CDR2 is YYREEE (reference sequence). Trimming took 0 bases from V and 7 from J, leaving 11 bases between them. Source study methods: Scientists estimated how many nucleated cells there were by amplifying reference gene primers. Libraries were prepared by immunoSEQ multiplex PCR; TCRdb keeps only in-frame clonotypes and omits some of them. V, J and clone size derive from that table, while D and trimming were established from the DNA sequence. The sample holds about 190,000 clones; about 77% are singletons and the top ten take 17%. Comment on this clone: This same CDR3 is encoded by further DNA sequences in the sample.

Participants were aged about 18 to 89 years from about two dozen US areas. The V and J genes are TRBV5-4 and TRBJ1-3; no reliable D call. This receptor was taken from a woman aged 50 to 60 with acute COVID-19. Sequencing input: PBMCs or T cells enriched from blood (not recorded which). CDR3 coding DNA: TGTGCCAGCAGCTTGGCGGGGAGCGGCAACACCATATATTTT. The encoded protein is CASSLAGSGNTIYF.